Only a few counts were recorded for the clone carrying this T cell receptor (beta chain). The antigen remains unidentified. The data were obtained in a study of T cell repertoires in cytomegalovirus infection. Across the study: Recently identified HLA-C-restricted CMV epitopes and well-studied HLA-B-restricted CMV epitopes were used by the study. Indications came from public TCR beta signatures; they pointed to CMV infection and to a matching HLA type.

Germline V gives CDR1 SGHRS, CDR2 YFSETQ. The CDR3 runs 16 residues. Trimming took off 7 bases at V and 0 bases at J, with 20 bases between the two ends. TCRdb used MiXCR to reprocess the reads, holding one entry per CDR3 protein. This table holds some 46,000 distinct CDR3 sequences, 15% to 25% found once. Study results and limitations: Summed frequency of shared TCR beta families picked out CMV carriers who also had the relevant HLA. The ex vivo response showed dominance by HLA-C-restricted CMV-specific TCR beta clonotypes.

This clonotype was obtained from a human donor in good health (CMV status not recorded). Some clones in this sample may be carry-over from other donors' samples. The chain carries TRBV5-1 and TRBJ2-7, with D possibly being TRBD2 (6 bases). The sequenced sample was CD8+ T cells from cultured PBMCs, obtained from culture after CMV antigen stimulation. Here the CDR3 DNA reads TGCGCCAGCTCCGGGGGACCGTTCCTAACCTCCTACGAGCAGTACTTC. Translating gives CASSGGPFLTSYEQYF.